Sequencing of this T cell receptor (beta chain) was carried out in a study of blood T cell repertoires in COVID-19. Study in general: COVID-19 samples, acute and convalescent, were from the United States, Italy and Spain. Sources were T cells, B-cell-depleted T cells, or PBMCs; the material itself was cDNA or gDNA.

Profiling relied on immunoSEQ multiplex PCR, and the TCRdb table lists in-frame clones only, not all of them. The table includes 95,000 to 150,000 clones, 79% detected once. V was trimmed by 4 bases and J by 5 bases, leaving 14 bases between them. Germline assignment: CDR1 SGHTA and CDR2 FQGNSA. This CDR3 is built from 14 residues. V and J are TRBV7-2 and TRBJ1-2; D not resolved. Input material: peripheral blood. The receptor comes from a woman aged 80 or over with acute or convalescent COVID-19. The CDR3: CASSSISRVYGYTF. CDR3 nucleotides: TGTGCCAGCAGCTCTATCTCCCGGGTTTATGGCTACACCTTC.